The 25 T cell receptor beta chains listed next were all sequenced from one sample in a study of blood T cell repertoires in COVID-19. TCRdb's table, derived via immunoSEQ multiplex PCR, lists solely in-frame clones and lacks some. This table holds about 160,000 clones, approximately 84% found once. Input material: peripheral blood. The receptors shown here come from a woman in her forties or fifties with COVID-19, enrolled during active disease.

The chain has TRBV18 and TRBJ2-4; TRBD1 matches 12 bases. The CDR3 covers 20 residues. Germline V gene lookup returns CDR1 KGHSH and CDR2 LQKENI. V was pared by 2 bases and J by 0 bases, with 11 bases of the junction left unmatched. The CDR3 nucleotides read TGTGCCAGCTCACCATTACCGGGACAGGGGGCTCAATTAGCCAAAAACATTCAGTACTTC. Translation gives CASSPLPGQGAQLAKNIQYF. The full variable domain, rest sourced from reference TRBV18 and TRBJ2-4, is NAGVMQNPRHLVRRRGQEARLRCSPMKGHSHVYWYRQLPEEGLKFMVYLQKENIIDESGMPKERFSAEFPKEGPSILRIQQVVRGDSAAYFCASSPLPGQGAQLAKNIQYFGAGTRLSVL.

The genes are TRBV10-1 and TRBJ1-1; no reliable D call. V was cut by 6 bases and J by 10 bases, with 15 bases left in between. In germline, CDR1 is WNHNN, CDR2 SYGVQD (reference sequence). The CDR3 totals 12 residues. The CDR3 sequence: CASRPSLIGAFF. The CDR3, as DNA: TGCGCCAGCAGGCCGTCTTTAATCGGAGCTTTCTTT.

The table lists this clone with a count of one. The chain joins TRBV12-3 or TRBV12-4 to TRBJ2-2; D is uncertain. The CDR3 is made up of 12 amino acids. V was clipped by 6 bases and J by 2 bases, with 4 bases between them. Here the CDR3 DNA reads TGTGCCAGCAGCCTTAACACCGGGGAGCTGTTTTTT. This translates into CASSLNTGELFF.

V is TRBV25-1 and J is TRBJ2-2, with TRBD1 matching 11 bases. This CDR3 contains 16 residues. Germline CDR1 is MGHDK and CDR2 is SYGVNS. The V segment lost 3 bases and the J segment 7 bases; nucleotides outside the gene matches: 7. CDR3 in DNA: TGTGCCAGCAGTGACCCGGGACAGGGGGATATCGGGGAGCTGTTTTTT. Protein sequence: CASSDPGQGDIGELFF.

The chain employs TRBV5-1 and TRBJ2-7; D uncertain. The V end was cut by 5 bases, the J end by 5 bases, with 17 bases between. This CDR3 comprises 14 residues. CDR1 SGHRS and CDR2 YFSETQ come from the germline V gene. The CDR3 region is CASSSGIPWDEQYF. CDR3 nucleotide sequence: TGCGCCAGCAGTTCAGGAATCCCGTGGGACGAGCAGTACTTC. The full variable domain, in which reference TRBV5-1 and TRBJ2-7 provide the parts outside the CDR3, is KAGVTQTPRYLIKTRGQQVTLSCSPISGHRSVSWYQQTPGQGLQFLFEYFSETQRNKGNFPGRFSGRQFSNSRSEMNVSTLELGDSALYLCASSSGIPWDEQYFGPGTRLTVT.

The V gene is TRBV27, the J gene TRBJ1-5, with D perhaps TRBD1 (6 bases). This CDR3 is built from 14 residues. The germline CDR1 and CDR2 sequences are MNHEY and SMNVEV (reference sequence). Trimming removed 4 bases at V and 7 bases at J, with 14 bases between. The CDR3 spells CASSSKQGLQPQHF. As DNA, the CDR3 is TGTGCCAGCAGTTCGAAACAGGGTTTGCAGCCCCAGCATTTT.

This sequence joins TRBV5-1 and TRBJ2-1; weak D call: TRBD2 (5 bases). The germline V gene encodes CDR1 SGHRS and CDR2 YFSETQ. Trimming left V 4 bases short and J 1 base short, with 9 bases between. This CDR3 has 14 residues. CDR3 nucleotide sequence: TGCGCCAGCAGCACTCGGGAATCCTACAATGAGCAGTTCTTC. Translated, it gives CASSTRESYNEQFF. The whole variable domain, filled in from reference TRBV5-1 and TRBJ2-1, reads KAGVTQTPRYLIKTRGQQVTLSCSPISGHRSVSWYQQTPGQGLQFLFEYFSETQRNKGNFPGRFSGRQFSNSRSEMNVSTLELGDSALYLCASSTRESYNEQFFGPGTRLTVL.

This clone has a single count. The rearrangement uses TRBV2 and TRBJ2-3, with TRBD2 matching 10 bases. The CDR3 totals 17 residues. V lost 1 base, J lost 1 base, and 5 bases stayed unmatched. Per germline, CDR1 SNHLY and CDR2 FYNNEI. The CDR3 loop is CASSEGITSGGTDTQYF. CDR3 sequence (DNA): TGTGCCAGCAGTGAAGGAATCACTAGCGGGGGCACAGATACGCAGTATTTT.

V usage is TRBV7-9 and J usage is TRBJ2-7; tentatively, D is TRBD1 (5 bases). V lost 1 base and J 3 bases, leaving 10 bases between the germline ends. CDR1 SEHNR and CDR2 FQNEAQ come from the germline V gene (reference sequence). CDR3 length equals 14 residues. The CDR3: CASSLGSGHYEQYF. The CDR3 DNA sequence: TGTGCCAGCAGCTTAGGGTCCGGACACTACGAGCAGTACTTC.

The chain couples TRBV18 to TRBJ2-7; 7 bases are a match to TRBD1. The V segment lost 3 bases and the J segment 3 bases; nucleotides outside the gene matches: 5. CDR3 length: 14 amino acids. The germline CDR1 and CDR2 sequences are KGHSH and LQKENI. The CDR3: CASSPNRDSYEQYF. The CDR3 DNA is TGTGCCAGCTCACCGAACCGGGACAGCTACGAGCAGTACTTC.

This clone was observed a few times. This sequence joins TRBV7-2 and TRBJ1-1; TRBD1 aligns across 7 bases. This CDR3 is built from 15 residues. Losses at the gene ends were 1 base for V and 3 bases for J; bases not matched to a gene: 5. Germline CDR1 and CDR2: SGHTA and FQGNSA. The CDR3 loop is CASSLGQTGDTEAFF. The DNA of the CDR3 is TGTGCCAGCAGCTTAGGCCAAACAGGGGACACTGAAGCTTTCTTT.

The chain carries TRBV28 and TRBJ1-3, with D perhaps matching TRBD1 (5 bases). The germline V gene encodes CDR1 MDHEN and CDR2 SYDVKM. The CDR3 has 14 residues. The V end was cut by 8 bases, the J end by 0 bases, with 11 bases between. The CDR3 is CASGGYPSGNTIYF. CDR3 nucleotide sequence: TGTGCCAGCGGGGGGTACCCCTCTGGAAACACCATATATTTT.

V is TRBV4-1 and J is TRBJ1-6; possible D gene TRBD1, 6 bases. Trimming pared 4 bases from V and 1 base from J, leaving 11 bases between. The length of the CDR3 is 16 residues. Per germline, CDR1 MGHRA and CDR2 YSYEKL. DNA for the CDR3: TGCGCCAGCAGCCGAGTACAGGGTTCCTATAATTCACCCCTCCACTTT. This sequence encodes CASSRVQGSYNSPLHF.

This clone appeared a single time. The chain employs TRBV11-2 and TRBJ2-7; TRBD1 might be the D (6 bases). The length of the CDR3 is 15 residues. With 1 base removed from V and 2 bases from J, the gap between germline ends came to 12 bases. Germline V CDR1 and CDR2: SGHAT, FQNNGV. As DNA, the CDR3 is TGTGCCAGCAGCTTAGTGGACAGCGAGACCTACGAGCAGTACTTC. The encoded protein is CASSLVDSETYEQYF. The full variable domain, in which reference TRBV11-2 and TRBJ2-7 provide the parts outside the CDR3, is EAGVAQSPRYKIIEKRQSVAFWCNPISGHATLYWYQQILGQGPKLLIQFQNNGVVDDSQLPKDRFSAERLKGVDSTLKIQPAKLEDSAVYLCASSLVDSETYEQYFGPGTRLTVT.

This clone was recorded a few times. The chain couples TRBV19 to TRBJ1-5; the match to TRBD1 covers 8 bases. The ends lost 11 bases at V and 0 bases at J; junction bases unmatched: 3. The CDR3 runs 13 residues. Germline V gene data show CDR1 as LNHDA and CDR2 as SQIVND (reference sequence). CDR3 sequence: CAEDRGSNQPQHF. The CDR3, as DNA: TGTGCCGAAGACAGGGGTAGCAATCAGCCCCAGCATTTT.

The chain is built from TRBV4-1 and TRBJ2-1; 8 bases match TRBD1. The V gene's germline CDR1 is MGHRA and CDR2 YSYEKL. The CDR3 has 16 amino acids. The V gene end was trimmed by 3 bases and the J gene end by 7 bases; junction bases not matched to a gene: 11. The CDR3 DNA is TGCGCCAGCAGCCACGACAGGGGCCAATTTGTAAATGAGCAGTTCTTC. It translates to CASSHDRGQFVNEQFF.

The genes are TRBV5-5 and TRBJ1-1; TRBD1 is a possible D gene (5 bases). This CDR3 has 14 residues. Between the trimmed V and J ends, which lost 2 bases and 3 bases, there was a span of 11 bases. Looked up from germline, CDR1 is SGHKS and CDR2 is YYEKEE (reference sequence). The CDR3 loop is CASSLGEGDTEAFF. The CDR3 nucleotides read TGTGCCAGCAGCTTAGGGGAAGGGGACACTGAAGCTTTCTTT.

This chain uses TRBV7-3 with TRBJ2-7, with 11 bases aligning to TRBD1. J gave up 1 base and V 3 bases, and 2 bases lay outside the gene matches. The CDR3 contains 15 residues. Germline CDR1 is SGHTA and CDR2 is FQGTGA. The CDR3 DNA sequence: TGTGCCAGCAGCTTCGGACAGGGGGCGTCCTACGAGCAGTACTTC. Translating gives CASSFGQGASYEQYF.

The chain is built from TRBV7-9 and TRBJ2-3; 14 positions agree with TRBD2. The germline gives CDR1 SEHNR, CDR2 FQNEAQ (reference sequence). CDR3 length: 18 amino acids. J lost 1 base, V lost 0 bases, and 3 bases had no gene match. The CDR3 is CASSLAPTSGGGTDTQYF. CDR3 bases: TGTGCCAGCAGCTTAGCGCCGACTAGCGGGGGGGGCACAGATACGCAGTATTTT.

The CDR3 is CASSVGSVSYEQYF. The DNA of the CDR3 is TGTGCCAGCAGCGTAGGCTCGGTCTCCTACGAGCAGTACTTC. The chain uses TRBV9 and TRBJ2-7; no definite D call. The CDR3 loop spans 14 amino acids. Germline loops: CDR1 SGDLS, CDR2 YYNGEE. Deletions cut 0 bases from V and 0 bases from J, with 7 bases between.

The chain has TRBV10-3 and TRBJ2-2, with TRBD1 matching over 10 bases. CDR1 ENHRY and CDR2 SYGVKD come from the germline V gene. The V and J ends lost 6 bases and 5 bases, in that order; junction bases with no gene match: 3. CDR3 length: 14 residues. CDR3 nucleotides: TGTGCCATCAGCGGACAGGGGGGAACCGGGGAGCTGTTTTTT. Translation: CAISGQGGTGELFF.

The chain employs TRBV12-3 or TRBV12-4 and TRBJ2-3; TRBD1 is a possible D gene (5 bases). The length of the CDR3 is 12 residues. Trimming removed 7 bases at V and 6 bases at J, with 11 bases between. The CDR3 reads CASTGPTDTQYF. The CDR3 DNA is TGTGCCAGCACAGGGCCTACGGATACGCAGTATTTT.

The V call is TRBV18, the J call TRBJ2-1, with 10 bases lining up with TRBD2. This CDR3 has 15 amino acids. Unmatched junction bases numbered 3, after V lost 0 bases and J lost 7 bases. CDR1 and CDR2 from the germline V gene are KGHSH and LQKENI. The CDR3 DNA reads TGTGCCAGCTCACCACCGGGACTAGCGCCTAATGAGCAGTTCTTC. Protein product: CASSPPGLAPNEQFF.

This sequence joins TRBV4-2 and TRBJ2-7, with D perhaps TRBD2 (6 bases). CDR1 is LGHNA, CDR2 YNFKEQ, per germline. This CDR3 has 14 residues. Between the trimmed V and J ends, which lost 4 bases and 0 bases, there was a span of 10 bases. CDR3 in amino acids: CASSRDSSSYEQYF. CDR3 bases: TGTGCCAGCAGCCGGGACTCCAGCTCCTACGAGCAGTACTTC.

V is TRBV20-1 and J is TRBJ1-2, with 9 nucleotides matching TRBD1. The CDR3 length is 13 residues. V lost 3 bases to trimming and J lost 6 bases; unmatched junction nucleotides: 5. From germline, CDR1 is DFQATT and CDR2 SNEGSKA (reference sequence). Written as DNA, the CDR3 is TGCAGTGCTAGTACAGGGGGCCCAGATGGCTACACCTTC. This encodes CSASTGGPDGYTF.